The 20 T cell receptor beta chains presented below share a single source sample, sequenced in a study of OX40 agonist ivuxolimab in advanced cancers. Generated by immunoSEQ multiplex PCR, the TCRdb table keeps only in-frame clones and is missing some. The top ten clones hold around 0.75% of a sample with just over 70,000 clones, roughly 84% of them seen once. Specimen: CD4+ or CD8+ T cells sorted from blood, collected in a trial of the OX40 agonist ivuxolimab. The receptors come from an adult with an advanced solid tumor such as melanoma, head and neck, liver or kidney cancer.

The rearrangement links TRBV5-1 to TRBJ1-2, with 11 bases matching TRBD1. The CDR3 runs to 13 residues. Looked up from germline, CDR1 is SGHRS and CDR2 is YFSETQ. The V gene end was trimmed by 3 bases and the J gene end by 8 bases; junction bases not matched to a gene: 3. DNA for the CDR3: TGCGCCAGCAGCTACGGGACAGGGGGAGGCTACACCTTC. It yields the protein CASSYGTGGGYTF.

The chain recombines TRBV6-1 with TRBJ1-5, with D tentatively TRBD1 (6 bases). The length of the CDR3 is 16 residues. V lost 1 base to trimming and J lost 0 bases, with 10 bases between them. CDR1 and CDR2 from the germline V gene are MNHNS and SASEGT. CDR3 coding DNA: TGTGCCAGCAGTGAAGACAGGGCTCTTAGCAATCAGCCCCAGCATTTT. It yields the protein CASSEDRALSNQPQHF.

V is TRBV11-1 and J is TRBJ2-1; D is unclear. This CDR3 comprises 13 residues. Germline V gives CDR1 SGHAT, CDR2 FQDESV (reference sequence). V lost 1 base, J lost 4 bases, and 5 bases lay in between. The CDR3 DNA follows: TGTGCCAGCAGCTTAGATCGTTACAATGAGCAGTTCTTC. Protein sequence: CASSLDRYNEQFF.

The chain links TRBV11-3 to TRBJ2-5; 7 bases are shared with TRBD2. The V and J ends lost 5 bases and 2 bases, in that order; junction bases with no gene match: 8. The CDR3 is 15 residues long. Germline CDR1 SGHNT, CDR2 YENEEA. The DNA of the CDR3 is TGTGCCAGCAGCCCTCGGGGGGAGCCTCAAGAGACCCAGTACTTC. It yields the protein CASSPRGEPQETQYF.

J is TRBJ1-5 and V is TRBV5-3; a possible D gene is TRBD1 (5 bases). TRBV5-3 is marked as an open reading frame, function uncertain. Trimming took off 1 base at V and 1 base at J, with 18 bases between the two ends. The CDR3 runs to 18 residues. Here the CDR3 DNA reads TGTGCCAGAAGCTTGTCCGGGACCTTAAGGCGGAGCAATCAGCCCCAGCATTTT. Translated, it gives CARSLSGTLRRSNQPQHF.

CDR3: CAISESRPPLDTQYF. Written as DNA, the CDR3 is TGTGCCATCAGTGAGTCGAGGCCCCCTTTAGATACGCAGTATTTT. The J gene is TRBJ2-3, the V gene TRBV10-3; unclear D gene. From germline, CDR1 is ENHRY and CDR2 SYGVKD. Deletions cut 0 bases from V and 5 bases from J, with 12 bases between. This CDR3 has 15 residues.

The rearrangement uses TRBV5-1 and TRBJ2-1; D is undetermined. Germline lookup yields CDR1 SGHRS and CDR2 YFSETQ. The germline V and J ends were trimmed by 7 bases and 6 bases, with 17 bases remaining between them. The CDR3 contains 14 residues. This CDR3 reads CASAVLLIGNEQFF. As DNA, the CDR3 is TGCGCCAGCGCGGTACTACTAATTGGCAATGAGCAGTTCTTC.

This clone was detected only a few times. The V gene is TRBV28, the J gene TRBJ2-7; 8 nucleotides agree with TRBD1. Trimming took 6 bases from V and 3 from J; bases not matched to a gene: 7. The CDR3 has 14 amino acids. Germline V gene lookup returns CDR1 MDHEN and CDR2 SYDVKM. The CDR3 is CASSKTGALYEQYF. The CDR3 bases are TGTGCCAGCAGCAAGACAGGGGCCCTCTACGAGCAGTACTTC.

The chain combines TRBV7-8 with TRBJ1-4; D possibly corresponds to TRBD1 (6 bases). Looked up from germline, CDR1 is SGHVS and CDR2 is FQNEAQ. With 1 base removed from V and 13 bases from J, the gap between germline ends came to 16 bases. The CDR3 is made up of 14 amino acids. The CDR3 reads CASSLGLQGRRLFF. The CDR3 region has the DNA TGTGCCAGCAGCTTAGGGCTACAGGGAAGAAGACTGTTTTTT. Filled out from reference TRBV7-8 and TRBJ1-4, the complete variable domain reads GAGVSQSPRYKVAKRGQDVALRCDPISGHVSLFWYQQALGQGPEFLTYFQNEAQLDKSGLPSDRFFAERPEGSVSTLKIQRTQQEDSAVYLCASSLGLQGRRLFFGSGTQLSVL.

Only a few counts were recorded for this clone. J is TRBJ2-7 and V is TRBV2; D possibly corresponds to TRBD1 (5 bases). The CDR3 loop spans 14 amino acids. V dropped 3 bases and J dropped 0 bases, with 9 bases sitting between them. Germline V gives CDR1 SNHLY, CDR2 FYNNEI. The CDR3 bases are TGTGCCAGCAGTGATAAGACAGACTCCTACGAGCAGTACTTC. It specifies CASSDKTDSYEQYF.

The V call is TRBV18, the J call TRBJ1-2; D is unresolved. CDR3 length: 18 residues. CDR1 and CDR2 from the germline V gene are KGHSH and LQKENI. Trimming shortened V by 2 bases and J by 4 bases, and 23 bases separated the two germline ends. The CDR3 region is CASSPSNAKGRKSYGYTF. The DNA for the CDR3 is TGTGCCAGCTCACCAAGTAACGCTAAGGGCAGGAAATCCTATGGCTACACCTTC.

For the CDR3, the DNA is TGCGCCAGCAGCCTCACTACAAGGGGCGGCTACACCTTC. Protein sequence: CASSLTTRGGYTF. The V gene is TRBV4-3, the J gene TRBJ1-2; D is perhaps TRBD1 (5 bases). V gave up 4 bases and J gave up 8 bases, with 14 bases separating them. The CDR3 has 13 residues. Germline V lookup: CDR1 LGHNA, CDR2 YSLEER.

This sequence joins TRBV7-3 and TRBJ1-1, with D unclear. The V end was cut by 2 bases, the J end by 0 bases, with 10 bases between. Per germline, CDR1 SGHTA and CDR2 FQGTGA. The CDR3 sequence is 15 residues long. This CDR3 reads CASSLSVIMNTEAFF. CDR3 DNA sequence: TGTGCCAGCAGCTTATCGGTGATTATGAACACTGAAGCTTTCTTT.

A remark on this clone: Distinct nucleotide sequences in the sample also encode this CDR3. This chain links TRBV9 with TRBJ2-5; 12 bases match TRBD2. CDR1 is SGDLS and CDR2 is YYNGEE in the germline V gene. V lost 0 bases and J lost 1; bases outside the gene matches: 4. This CDR3 has 17 amino acids. Here the CDR3 reads CASSVGASGRAQETQYF. As DNA, the CDR3 is TGTGCCAGCAGCGTAGGGGCTAGCGGGAGGGCCCAAGAGACCCAGTACTTC.

The chain's CDR3 is CARSFPDSGTDTQYF. DNA of the CDR3: TGTGCCAGAAGCTTTCCTGACAGCGGCACAGATACGCAGTATTTT. The V gene is TRBV5-3, the J gene TRBJ2-3, with a weak D call TRBD1 (5 bases). TRBV5-3 qualifies as an ORF whose function is uncertain. Trimming took 2 bases from V and 1 from J, leaving 11 bases between them. The CDR3 has 15 amino acids.

The chain carries TRBV5-1 and TRBJ1-5; possible D gene TRBD1, 6 bases. V gave up 0 bases and J gave up 6 bases, with 10 bases separating them. This CDR3 is 14 amino acids long. Germline V CDR1 and CDR2: SGHRS, YFSETQ. This chain's CDR3 is CASSLEGVGQPQHF. CDR3 bases: TGCGCCAGCAGCTTGGAGGGGGTTGGTCAGCCCCAGCATTTT.

The chain combines TRBV20-1 with TRBJ2-5; D call uncertain. The CDR3 runs 11 residues. CDR1 is DFQATT and CDR2 is SNEGSKA in the germline V gene (reference sequence). Deletions cut 3 bases from V and 2 bases from J, with 4 bases between. In DNA, the CDR3 is TGCAGTGCTAGCCTACAAGAGACCCAGTACTTC. Protein sequence: CSASLQETQYF.

This clone was found once. This sequence joins TRBV5-1 and TRBJ1-4; weak D call: TRBD1 (6 bases). This CDR3 spans 15 amino acids. The V and J ends lost 4 bases and 0 bases respectively, with 10 bases between them. Germline values: CDR1 SGHRS, CDR2 YFSETQ. The CDR3 loop reads CASSVTGATNEKLFF. In DNA, the CDR3 is TGCGCCAGCAGCGTGACAGGCGCAACTAATGAAAAACTGTTTTTT.

V is TRBV29-1 and J is TRBJ2-5, with D possibly being TRBD2 (5 bases). V was cut by 4 bases and J by 9 bases, with 24 bases left in between. The length of the CDR3 is 15 residues. Germline-derived CDR1 and CDR2 are SQVTM and ANQGSEA. CDR3 bases: TGCAGCGTTGGGCAGTGGGCAGGAGGATCCGTGGCCCAGTACTTC. It encodes CSVGQWAGGSVAQYF.

V is TRBV18 and J is TRBJ1-5; no definite D call. V lost 3 bases to trimming and J lost 8 bases, with 11 bases between them. There are 13 residues in the CDR3. Germline V gene sequence: CDR1 KGHSH, CDR2 LQKENI. This chain's CDR3 is CASSPHHDEPQHF. The DNA of the CDR3 is TGTGCCAGCTCACCGCACCATGATGAGCCCCAGCATTTT.